In this sample, the clone carrying this T cell receptor (beta chain) turned up once. The V and J ends lost 5 bases and 6 bases respectively, with 20 bases between them. Germline V gives CDR1 SGHRS, CDR2 YFSETQ. This CDR3 region has 16 residues. The data stem from a study of T cell changes during pregnancy in multiple sclerosis. TCRdb's table, derived via immunoSEQ multiplex PCR, lists solely in-frame clones and lacks some. The sample has 60,000 to 85,000 clones, about 95% seen once. This receptor was obtained from a female donor with multiple sclerosis, enrolled in a pregnancy study. The sample here was peripheral blood, taken in the third trimester of pregnancy. The V and J genes are TRBV5-1 and TRBJ1-4; a possible D gene is TRBD1 (6 bases). The CDR3 DNA follows: TGCGCCAGCAGTCGGCTAGGAGGGGGAGGGGATGAAAAACTGTTTTTT. Translated: CASSRLGGGGDEKLFF.